There are many counts of the clone carrying this T cell receptor beta chain. Its antigen is unidentified. CDR3 length: 14 residues. V lost 5 bases, J lost 0 bases, and 11 bases lay in between. Germline assignment: CDR1 SEHNR and CDR2 FQNEAQ (reference sequence). This sample is drawn from a study of T cell repertoires in cytomegalovirus infection. Study overall: Both CMV infection and a matching HLA type were indicated by public TCR beta signatures. Broader study findings: Summed public TCR beta family frequency identified CMV carriers bearing the relevant HLA. HLA-C-restricted CMV clonotypes gave the most frequent clonotype in two of eight donors.

TCRdb re-derived calls from the reads in MiXCR, one entry per CDR3 protein. The sample consists of some 450,000 distinct CDR3 sequences, roughly 31% of them appearing once. V gene TRBV7-9 combines with J gene TRBJ2-7; D remains unclear. The sample comprised PBMCs. The sequence came from a human donor in good health (CMV status not recorded). Some clones in this sample may be carry-over from other donors' samples. The CDR3 sequence: CASSQLQSSYEQYF. Written as DNA, the CDR3 is TGTGCCAGCAGCCAGTTACAGAGCTCCTACGAGCAGTACTTC.